These 10 T cell receptor beta chains originate from one sample sequenced in a study of cytomegalovirus exposure and HLA in healthy donors. PCR primers comprised 60 Vbeta and 13 Jbeta primers. The data were produced by immunoSEQ multiplex PCR, yet TCRdb's version contains in-frame clones alone and is incomplete. The data hold some 170,000 clones, with about 72% observed a single time. Sequences were obtained from PBMCs. Every receptor here comes from a man aged 30 to 39 in good health and CMV-seropositive.

This chain connects TRBV11-2 to TRBJ2-7, with D possibly being TRBD1 (6 bases). The V gene's germline CDR1 is SGHAT and CDR2 FQNNGV. The V end lost 5 bases, the J end lost 7 bases, and 21 bases lay between the germline ends. The CDR3 loop spans 15 amino acids. The CDR3 DNA sequence: TGTGCCAGCAGCCAGGTCGGCAGGGGTGGGCCGGAGCAGTACTTC. This encodes CASSQVGRGGPEQYF.

The chain couples TRBV14 to TRBJ2-5; D unresolved. Trimming removed 2 bases from V and 4 bases from J, with 8 bases in between. This CDR3 is built from 13 residues. CDR1 and CDR2 (germline): SGHDN, FVKESK. DNA for the CDR3: TGTGCCAGCAGCCAAAACACGGGAGAGACCCAGTACTTC. Translation: CASSQNTGETQYF.

The rearrangement links TRBV5-1 to TRBJ1-3, with D perhaps TRBD1 (5 bases). The V and J ends lost 4 bases and 4 bases respectively, with 18 bases between them. Germline V CDR1 and CDR2: SGHRS, YFSETQ. This CDR3 region has 16 residues. The CDR3 DNA is TGCGCCAGCAGCGCTCCGGACACGGGTGTAGGAAACACCATATATTTT. Amino acids: CASSAPDTGVGNTIYF.

This chain uses TRBV7-9 with TRBJ2-2; 10 positions agree with TRBD1. From germline, CDR1 is SEHNR and CDR2 FQNEAQ (reference sequence). This CDR3 has 17 amino acids. V was pared by 5 bases and J by 5 bases, with 11 bases of the junction left unmatched. The CDR3 DNA reads as TGTGCCAGCAGCGCCGTAGACAGGGGGCGGGGAACCGGGGAGCTGTTTTTT. This sequence encodes CASSAVDRGRGTGELFF.

The rearrangement links TRBV15 to TRBJ1-5; D perhaps matches TRBD1 (5 bases). This CDR3 is built from 15 residues. V shed 0 bases and J shed 5 bases, with 11 bases lying between them. Germline CDR1 LNHNV, CDR2 YYDKDF (reference sequence). CDR3 in DNA: TGTGCCACCAGCAGAGATCGGGCAGGGCATCAGCCCCAGCATTTT. It specifies CATSRDRAGHQPQHF. Full variable domain (missing parts from reference TRBV15 and TRBJ1-5): DAMVIQNPRYQVTQFGKPVTLSCSQTLNHNVMYWYQQKSSQAPKLLFHYYDKDFNNEADTPDNFQSRRPNTSFCFLDIRSPGLGDTAMYLCATSRDRAGHQPQHFGDGTRLSIL.

J is TRBJ1-5 and V is TRBV2; weak D call: TRBD1 (6 bases). CDR3 length: 16 amino acids. Germline V gene sequence: CDR1 SNHLY, CDR2 FYNNEI. V lost 2 bases and J 6 bases, leaving 17 bases between the germline ends. DNA for the CDR3: TGTGCCAGCAGTGAATCCCACAGGGATCAGGGTCAGCCCCAGCATTTT. Translation: CASSESHRDQGQPQHF.

V usage is TRBV6-1 and J usage is TRBJ2-5; possible D gene TRBD1, 6 bases. This CDR3 has 14 amino acids. Germline V gives CDR1 MNHNS, CDR2 SASEGT. V lost 1 base to trimming and J lost 5 bases, with 11 bases between them. Here the CDR3 reads CASSEGGGWETQYF. CDR3 DNA: TGTGCCAGCAGTGAAGGTGGGGGCTGGGAGACCCAGTACTTC.

V gene TRBV5-1 combines with J gene TRBJ2-5; 9 bases align to TRBD1. The length of the CDR3 is 14 residues. Germline-derived CDR1 and CDR2 are SGHRS and YFSETQ. The V gene end was trimmed by 3 bases and the J gene end by 4 bases; junction bases not matched to a gene: 4. The chain's CDR3 is CASSSQGARETQYF. The CDR3, as DNA: TGCGCCAGCAGCTCACAGGGGGCGCGAGAGACCCAGTACTTC.

The rearrangement uses TRBV21-1 and TRBJ2-3; the DNA was not compared with TRBD1, the D call given in the table. TRBV21-1 is designated a pseudogene. The CDR3 totals 18 residues. The CDR3: CASSTSPRDRASTDTQYF. CDR3 bases: TGTGCCAGCAGCACCTCTCCCAGGGACAGGGCTAGCACAGATACGCAGTATTTT.

The CDR3 region has the DNA TGCGCCAGCAGCCAACCGACAGGGGGCAAGGATGAGCAGTTCTTC. Translating gives CASSQPTGGKDEQFF. The chain combines TRBV4-1 with TRBJ2-1; 10 bases line up with TRBD1. CDR3 length: 15 amino acids. Trimming removed 2 bases from V and 8 bases from J; junction bases left unmatched: 6. Germline-derived CDR1 and CDR2 are MGHRA and YSYEKL.